This T cell receptor beta chain comes out of a study of blood T cell repertoires in COVID-19 (dated by TCRdb to about 2020). Some background on the complete study: The collaborator samples originated in the United States, Italy and Spain and spanned the acute and convalescent phases of COVID-19. Where HLA class I and class II types were available, the types were taken from metadata supplied by the sample provider, not from assay-based typing. Samples were obtained from the ongoing ImmuneRACE study (first 160 participants) and from over 1,000 subjects provided by 6 global collaborators. The material from the prospective study consisted of cDNA or gDNA derived from T cells, B-cell-depleted T cells, or PBMCs. Nearly every sample came with metadata listing a de-identified subject ID, COVID-19 status, age in years and sex. Subjects who had been exposed to COVID-19, were actively infected with it, or had recovered from it provided the deeply sampled blood TCRbeta repertoires that made up the dataset. The repertoires were released in a freely available public database intended as a resource for research on the immune response to SARS-CoV-2.

Measured from the cysteine to the phenylalanine, the CDR3 is 12 residues long. The read is trimmed to its CDR3 DNA, 36 bases read in frame from base 1. The germline ends are 9 bases apart after V is trimmed by 2 bases and J by 8 bases. CDR1 LGHNT and CDR2 FRNRAP are derived from the germline V gene. Concerning this clone: Its specific antigen is unknown. The record has no base qualities; no much larger clone is one base away.

Whole blood was collected in K2EDTA tubes by collaborating institutions according to the institutions' own protocols. For TCRbeta analysis, collaborators shipped samples in one of three forms: frozen whole blood, isolated PBMCs, or DNA extracted from either of those sample types. The full study reports these points: The quantity of clinical and demographic metadata differed by source and by participant and was supplied without curation.

TCRbeta CDR3 regions were amplified from genomic DNA using the immunoSEQ Assay, a bias-controlled multiplex PCR. From the authors' description of their analysis: Within the assay, amplification of reference gene primers was used to estimate how many nucleated cells each sample contained. To quantify the absolute abundance of each unique TCRbeta CDR3 rearrangement, sequence reads were collapsed and filtered. Productive Simpson clonality was computed per sample as the square root of Simpson's diversity index over productive rearrangements. TCRdb's version of the immuneACCESS table is confined to in-frame rearrangements and falls short of the full clone set. An unresolved V gene accounts for under half of the shortfall where checked; the remainder is of unknown origin. V, J and clone size are taken as reported in that table, and D and trimming were inferred from the DNA itself. This sample is represented by about 140,000 clones; around nine tenths of them were singletons. The ten biggest clones cover about 10% of the sample.

Here the chain combines TRBV12-5 and TRBJ1-2; the D gene is perhaps TRBD1, on 5 matching bases. The specimen was peripheral blood. The receptor comes from a man in his fifties with active or convalescent COVID-19. The CDR3 reads as follows: CASGLWGLGYTF. The nucleotide sequence is given as TGTGCTAGTGGTTTGTGGGGCCTCGGCTACACCTTC.